The 25 T cell receptor beta chains reported below all come from one sample, sequenced in a study of neoadjuvant nivolumab and ipilimumab in lung cancer. Sequencing was performed with immunoSEQ multiplex PCR; in TCRdb, only in-frame clones are kept and a portion is missing. The sample consists of 6,500 to 8,500 clones, around 76% of them appearing once. The starting material was tumor tissue, obtained after neoadjuvant nivolumab, alone or with ipilimumab, at or shortly before surgery. The receptor source for this set is an adult with non-small cell lung cancer.

This chain connects TRBV5-4 to TRBJ1-1; D is possibly TRBD1 (6 bases). V was cut by 4 bases and J by 1 base, with 17 bases left in between. The CDR3 covers 16 residues. The V gene's germline CDR1 is SGHNT and CDR2 YYREEE (reference sequence). The CDR3 DNA is TGTGCCAGCAGCCCCTGGGCGACAGGAAAGAACACTGAAGCTTTCTTT. Its translation is CASSPWATGKNTEAFF.

This clone was seen once. Here the CDR3 reads CASSIAGVQETQYF. The CDR3, as DNA: TGTGCCAGCAGCATTGCAGGAGTACAAGAGACCCAGTACTTC. The chain joins TRBV5-4 to TRBJ2-5, with no clear D. The CDR3 covers 14 residues. The V end was cut by 4 bases, the J end by 2 bases, with 12 bases between. Germline assignment: CDR1 SGHNT and CDR2 YYREEE (reference sequence).

The chain is built from TRBV7-8 and TRBJ1-5, with TRBD1 identical over 7 bases. Per germline, CDR1 SGHVS and CDR2 FQNEAQ. V gave up 5 bases and J gave up 0 bases; unmatched junction bases: 10. The CDR3 extends over 17 amino acids. In DNA form, the CDR3 reads TGTGCCAGCAGCCTGCGACAGGGAGTTTATAGCAATCAGCCCCAGCATTTT. Its translation is CASSLRQGVYSNQPQHF.

The chain has TRBV6-5 and TRBJ2-5, with a possible D match to TRBD2 (7 bases). V dropped 5 bases and J dropped 1 base, with 14 bases sitting between them. This CDR3 has 15 amino acids. CDR1 and CDR2 from the germline V gene are MNHEY and SVGAGI. CDR3 coding DNA: TGTGCCAGCAGTAGGGGGGGCCCCAGCCAAGAGACCCAGTACTTC. Amino acid sequence: CASSRGGPSQETQYF.

This clone was counted a few times. This chain connects TRBV28 to TRBJ2-3; 8 bases line up with TRBD1. Germline-derived CDR1 and CDR2 are MDHEN and SYDVKM. V shed 8 bases, J shed 2 bases, and the junction held 3 bases outside the gene matches. CDR3 length: 13 residues. The CDR3 region is CASDRGSTDTQYF. The CDR3 region has the DNA TGTGCCAGCGACAGGGGATCCACAGATACGCAGTATTTT.

The sample holds one count of this clone. The chain has TRBV5-1 and TRBJ2-1, with TRBD2 identical over 8 bases. V was clipped by 0 bases and J by 8 bases; unmatched bases: 7. This CDR3 comprises 15 residues. Germline CDR1 is SGHRS and CDR2 is YFSETQ. The CDR3 DNA is TGCGCCAGCAGCTTGGGTGGCGGGAGGATCGATGAGCAGTTCTTC. Encoded protein: CASSLGGGRIDEQFF.

The gene calls are TRBV11-3 and TRBJ2-1, with 7 bases fitting TRBD1. With V trimmed by 1 base and J by 12 bases, 12 bases remained unmatched. This CDR3 contains 15 residues. Germline V CDR1 and CDR2: SGHNT, YENEEA. CDR3 residues: CASSLVGTVGDRQFF. CDR3 bases: TGTGCCAGCAGCTTAGTTGGTACAGTGGGGGACAGGCAGTTCTTC.

The chain is built from TRBV4-1 and TRBJ2-7; D gene ambiguous. Trimming stripped 3 bases from V and 4 bases from J, with 13 bases between. Per germline, CDR1 MGHRA and CDR2 YSYEKL. The length of the CDR3 is 14 residues. The CDR3 DNA follows: TGCGCCAGCAGCCATAACTCACCCCCGTACGAGCAGTACTTC. This translates into CASSHNSPPYEQYF.

The J gene is TRBJ1-5, the V gene TRBV18; 7 positions agree with TRBD1. V trimming: 2 bases; J trimming: 2 bases; junction bases outside the gene matches: 0. The germline V gene has CDR1 KGHSH and CDR2 LQKENI. The CDR3 length is 14 residues. CDR3 region: CASSPTGGNQPQHF. In DNA, the CDR3 is TGTGCCAGCTCACCAACAGGGGGCAATCAGCCCCAGCATTTT.

The chain recombines TRBV7-8 with TRBJ1-4; D perhaps matches TRBD1 (6 bases). This CDR3 region has 17 residues. Trimming shortened V by 3 bases and J by 0 bases, and 14 bases separated the two germline ends. Germline-derived CDR1 and CDR2 are SGHVS and FQNEAQ. The CDR3 bases are TGTGCCAGCAGCTTTGGCAGGGGACTTACAACTAATGAAAAACTGTTTTTT. Its protein product is CASSFGRGLTTNEKLFF.

The chain employs TRBV7-9 and TRBJ1-2; 7 bases map to TRBD1. The trim removed 5 bases at V and 0 bases at J, leaving 12 bases unmatched. Germline lookup yields CDR1 SEHNR and CDR2 FQNEAQ (reference sequence). The CDR3 is 17 residues long. The CDR3 DNA is TGTGCCAGCAGCGACCCCATTGGGACAGAAGCTAACTATGGCTACACCTTC. Its protein product is CASSDPIGTEANYGYTF.

The genes are TRBV5-1 and TRBJ1-3; no reliable D call. Germline V gives CDR1 SGHRS, CDR2 YFSETQ. This CDR3 comprises 15 residues. Trimming removed 0 bases at V and 0 bases at J, with 7 bases between. CDR3: CASSLEGSSGNTIYF. The CDR3 DNA reads TGCGCCAGCAGCTTGGAAGGGTCCTCTGGAAACACCATATATTTT.

The V call is TRBV7-8, the J call TRBJ2-1; D gene uncertain. This CDR3 is built from 13 residues. Germline CDR1 and CDR2: SGHVS and FQNEAQ. Between the trimmed V and J ends, which lost 5 bases and 5 bases, there was a span of 10 bases. CDR3 protein: CASSPFGDNEQFF. The DNA of the CDR3 is TGTGCCAGCAGCCCATTTGGTGACAATGAGCAGTTCTTC.

The CDR3 DNA is TGTGCCAGCAGCGTAGGAGGAAGGGGGGAGCTGTTTTTT. Amino acids: CASSVGGRGELFF. V gene TRBV9 combines with J gene TRBJ2-2; D is unresolved. The CDR3 length is 13 residues. Germline assignment: CDR1 SGDLS and CDR2 YYNGEE. Trimming shortened V by 0 bases and J by 8 bases, and 8 bases separated the two germline ends.

The V gene is TRBV6-5, the J gene TRBJ1-1; 8 positions agree with TRBD1. Germline V lookup: CDR1 MNHEY, CDR2 SVGAGI. This CDR3 spans 15 amino acids. Trimming took 4 bases from V and 1 from J; bases not matched to a gene: 5. The CDR3, as DNA: TGTGCCAGCAGTTCCGATGGGACAGGGAACACTGAAGCTTTCTTT. This translates into CASSSDGTGNTEAFF.

The genes are TRBV29-1 and TRBJ2-3; D is perhaps TRBD2 (6 bases). Trimming left V 8 bases short and J 5 bases short, with 11 bases between. Germline values: CDR1 SQVTM, CDR2 ANQGSEA. The CDR3 is 11 amino acids. Written as DNA, the CDR3 is TGCAGCTCGACGCGGGGAGATACGCAGTATTTT. Translating it yields CSSTRGDTQYF.

This chain connects TRBV5-1 to TRBJ1-1; a weak D match, TRBD1 (6 bases). V shed 4 bases and J shed 5 bases, with 15 bases lying between them. CDR3 size: 14 residues. Per germline, CDR1 SGHRS and CDR2 YFSETQ. CDR3: CASSGKGEGTEAFF. In nucleotides, the CDR3 is TGCGCCAGCAGCGGGAAGGGGGAGGGAACTGAAGCTTTCTTT.

The chain couples TRBV7-9 to TRBJ2-2; perhaps TRBD1 as D (7 bases). Deletions cut 8 bases from V and 3 bases from J, with 19 bases between. The CDR3 length is 16 residues. Germline V lookup: CDR1 SEHNR, CDR2 FQNEAQ (reference sequence). The CDR3 loop reads CASSPEGRGDTGELFF. Written as DNA, the CDR3 is TGTGCCAGCTCCCCTGAAGGCAGGGGGGACACCGGGGAGCTGTTTTTT.

The chain recombines TRBV5-1 with TRBJ2-5; tentatively, D is TRBD2 (5 bases). Trimming took 3 bases from V and 3 from J, leaving 15 bases between them. The CDR3 contains 15 residues. CDR1 and CDR2 (germline): SGHRS, YFSETQ. Here the CDR3 reads CASSSGILGKETQYF. The CDR3 DNA is TGCGCCAGCAGCTCCGGGATTTTAGGGAAAGAGACCCAGTACTTC.

The chain links TRBV2 to TRBJ2-1; 11 positions match TRBD1. After removal of 2 bases from V and 6 bases from J, the junction contained 6 bases not matched to a gene. There are 16 residues in the CDR3. Germline CDR1 is SNHLY and CDR2 is FYNNEI. DNA for the CDR3: TGTGCCAGCAGTGAATTAGGGACAGGGGGATCCAATGAGCAGTTCTTC. Translated: CASSELGTGGSNEQFF.

This chain uses TRBV14 with TRBJ2-5; TRBD2 matches at 13 bases. The junction had 8 bases not matched to a gene; V was cut back by 8 bases and J by 5 bases. Germline CDR1 SGHDN, CDR2 FVKESK. CDR3 length: 15 residues. CDR3 coding DNA: TGTGCCAGCGCTACACTAGCGGGAGGGACGGAGACCCAGTACTTC. This codes for CASATLAGGTETQYF.

In its sample, this clone was seen once. The gene calls are TRBV4-1 and TRBJ2-7, with 13 bases fitting TRBD2. The germline gives CDR1 MGHRA, CDR2 YSYEKL. The CDR3 has 18 residues. Trimming at V came to 6 bases and at J to 2 bases, leaving 13 bases not matched to a gene. CDR3 loop: CASSPPQSGTSGAYEQYF. CDR3 nucleotides: TGCGCCAGCAGTCCACCGCAGAGCGGGACTAGCGGGGCCTACGAGCAGTACTTC.

The gene calls are TRBV7-9 and TRBJ2-7; D might be TRBD1 or TRBD2, each matching 5 bases. Per germline, CDR1 SEHNR and CDR2 FQNEAQ (reference sequence). The V and J ends lost 5 bases and 2 bases respectively, with 10 bases between them. CDR3 length: 13 amino acids. CDR3 nucleotides: TGTGCCAGCAGCCCCTCGGGACCCTACGAGCAGTACTTC. Translated, it gives CASSPSGPYEQYF. Supplemented by reference TRBV7-9 and TRBJ2-7, the full variable domain reads DTGVSQNPRHKITKRGQNVTFRCDPISEHNRLYWYRQTLGQGPEFLTYFQNEAQLEKSRLLSDRFSAERPKGSFSTLEIQRTEQGDSAMYLCASSPSGPYEQYFGPGTRLTVT.

The rearrangement links TRBV13 to TRBJ1-2; tentative D call: TRBD1 (5 bases). There are 16 residues in the CDR3. The germline V gene encodes CDR1 PRHDT and CDR2 FYEKMQ (reference sequence). Trimming removed 4 bases at V and 4 bases at J, with 19 bases between. The CDR3 sequence: CASSSRRLLTGYGYTF. In DNA form, the CDR3 reads TGTGCCAGCAGCTCCCGACGGCTTCTTACAGGCTATGGCTACACCTTC.

This clone has only a few counts. The V and J genes are TRBV6-1 and TRBJ2-1; D is undetermined. Germline CDR1 and CDR2: MNHNS and SASEGT. This CDR3 comprises 11 residues. The ends were cut back, 9 bases at V and 6 bases at J, with 9 bases in the middle. The CDR3 coding sequence is TGTGCCAGTCTATACGTCAATGAGCAGTTCTTC. Its protein product is CASLYVNEQFF.